This TCR beta chain was sequenced during a study of T cell clonotyping in hematopoietic cell transplantation. General study findings and limits: Broader posttransplant TCR repertoire diversity was predicted by graft donor and pretransplant recipient Inverse Simpson Index values. Pathologically expanded recipient clonotypes increased progressively from day 30 to day 180 as diversity fell.

Per the germline V gene, CDR1 is SGHTA and CDR2 is FQGNSA. This CDR3 comprises 13 residues. V shed 5 bases and J shed 6 bases, with 11 bases lying between them. This clone was detected only a few times. What it recognizes is unknown. Sequenced by immunoSEQ multiplex PCR; TCRdb stores in-frame clones only, minus some. The sample carries some 13,000 clones, less than 70% recorded once. Material for sequencing was PBMCs. The V call is TRBV7-2, the J call TRBJ1-5; no clear D. The source is a human donor who either received an allogeneic hematopoietic cell transplant for a myeloid malignancy or was a related donor (not recorded which). Some clones in this sample may be carry-over from other donors' samples. CDR3 nucleotides: TGTGCCAGCAGCACCCTCTCTAGTCAGCCCCAGCATTTT. It specifies CASSTLSSQPQHF.